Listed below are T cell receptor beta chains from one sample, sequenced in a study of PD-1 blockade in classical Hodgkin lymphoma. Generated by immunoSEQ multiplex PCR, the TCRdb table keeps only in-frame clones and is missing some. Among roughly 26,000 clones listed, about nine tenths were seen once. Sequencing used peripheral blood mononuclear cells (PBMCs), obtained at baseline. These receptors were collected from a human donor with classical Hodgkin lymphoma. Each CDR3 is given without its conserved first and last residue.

CDR3: ASSLGTSGVETQY; V: TRBV5-1; J: TRBJ2-5
CDR3: ASRGSADTQY; V: TRBV13; J: TRBJ2-3
CDR3: ASSRGQSSYEQY; V: TRBV19; J: TRBJ2-7
CDR3: ASSLFDGGEAF; V: TRBV7-9; J: TRBJ1-1
CDR3: ASSLSGEVHNEQF; V: TRBV14; J: TRBJ2-1
CDR3: ASSLGDRNSPLH; V: TRBV7-9; J: TRBJ1-6
CDR3: ASSSTSGGTYEQY; V: TRBV7-6; J: TRBJ2-7
CDR3: ASSEWGQASTDTQY; V: TRBV25-1; J: TRBJ2-3
CDR3: ASSPLGGGPIGELF; V: TRBV5-6; J: TRBJ2-2
CDR3: ASSSMGFNEKLF; V: TRBV5-1; J: TRBJ1-4
CDR3: ASSQDEGLNTEAF; V: TRBV4-2; J: TRBJ1-1
CDR3: ASSPDGRGGVNEQF; V: TRBV11-3; J: TRBJ2-1
CDR3: ASSQVSPRHSGNTIY; V: TRBV14; J: TRBJ1-3
CDR3: ASSPTGGSYNEQF; V: TRBV7-3; J: TRBJ2-1
CDR3: ASSYTRSLGGDGYT; V: TRBV6-5; J: TRBJ1-2
CDR3: ATTFGPYNEQF; V: TRBV6-1; J: TRBJ2-1
CDR3: ASSPVRGTTEAF; V: TRBV5-6; J: TRBJ1-1
CDR3: ASSLERTFQETQY; V: TRBV7-9; J: TRBJ2-5
CDR3: ASSVDGLNQPQH; V: TRBV5-4; J: TRBJ1-5
CDR3: ASSLALSAGPWAGNTIY; V: TRBV7-8; J: TRBJ1-3
CDR3: ASRHPGNRNTEAF; V: TRBV11-2; J: TRBJ1-1
CDR3: ASSLNGPPMQETQY; V: TRBV5-1; J: TRBJ2-5
CDR3: ASSLGLGDSPLH; V: TRBV7-8; J: TRBJ1-6
CDR3: ASSRKDRAGDTQY; V: TRBV27; J: TRBJ2-3
CDR3: ASTPSGTAYEQY; V: TRBV6-6; J: TRBJ2-7
CDR3: ASSGAGTGFGTQY; V: TRBV2; J: TRBJ2-5
CDR3: ASSPRTGGIYNEQF; V: TRBV27; J: TRBJ2-1
CDR3: ASSLASDSYEQY; V: TRBV7-2; J: TRBJ2-7
CDR3: ASNDGSNEKLF; V: TRBV2; J: TRBJ1-4
CDR3: AGGPGNTIY; V: TRBV10-3; J: TRBJ1-3
CDR3: ASSLTGDYGYT; V: TRBV7-9; J: TRBJ1-2
CDR3: ASSLAGGTGELF; V: TRBV5-1; J: TRBJ2-2
CDR3: ASSPRGDRGETQY; V: TRBV18; J: TRBJ2-5
CDR3: ASSSKLAGGTGELF; V: TRBV7-2; J: TRBJ2-2
CDR3: ASNLRGGYEQY; V: TRBV7-9; J: TRBJ2-7
CDR3: ASSLGVDPDTQY; V: TRBV7-9; J: TRBJ2-3
CDR3: ASSYLASQRVGELF; V: TRBV6-5; J: TRBJ2-2
CDR3: ASSLSGLSTGELF; V: TRBV7-3; J: TRBJ2-2
CDR3: ASATGEQETQY; V: TRBV19; J: TRBJ2-5
CDR3: ASSYSTGGEQY; V: TRBV6-5; J: TRBJ2-7
CDR3: ASSLFVSGEPQH; V: TRBV5-6; J: TRBJ1-5
CDR3: ASSLDRLFQETQY; V: TRBV7-9; J: TRBJ2-5